This T cell receptor beta chain was sequenced in a study of OX40 agonist ivuxolimab in advanced cancers. Here immunoSEQ multiplex PCR was the method, and the copy in TCRdb shows in-frame clones only, minus some. Counted here are 65,000 to 95,000 clones, about 83% occurring once; the ten biggest clones make up around 0.73%. CDR1 is SGHRS, CDR2 YFSETQ, per germline. The CDR3 loop spans 14 amino acids. V was pared by 5 bases and J by 2 bases, with 13 bases between. Sequenced here: CD4+ or CD8+ T cells sorted from blood, sampled in a trial of the OX40 agonist ivuxolimab. This chain uses TRBV5-1 with TRBJ1-1; D gene unclear. This receptor was identified in an adult with an advanced solid tumor such as melanoma, head and neck, liver or kidney cancer. CDR3 bases: TGCGCCAGCAGGGGGAGCAGTGTAAACACTGAAGCTTTCTTT. Translation: CASRGSSVNTEAFF.